These T cell receptor beta chains were read from a single sample in a study of cytomegalovirus exposure and HLA in healthy donors. Sequenced by immunoSEQ multiplex PCR; TCRdb stores in-frame clones only, minus some. The sample has about 350,000 clones, around 87% seen once; the top ten hold over 1%. Source material: PBMCs. The receptor source for this set is a woman between 25 and 40 years old in good health and CMV-seropositive. Both conserved end residues are part of each CDR3. A D gene is named only where the DNA matches it firmly. Clone size, where shown, is once, few, many, or a class for clones that have expanded.

V gene	J gene	clone size	D gene	CDR3 protein	CDR3 DNA
TRBV15	TRBJ2-3	.	TRBD2	CATAAGGPRDTQYF	TGTGCCACGGCAGCGGGAGGGCCGAGAGATACGCAGTATTTT
TRBV7-7	TRBJ2-1	.	.	CASSPQTGTYNEQFF	TGTGCCAGCAGCCCCCAGACAGGGACTTACAATGAGCAGTTCTTC
TRBV30	TRBJ2-3	few	.	CAWSVRLQGGYKQSTDTQYF	TGTGCCTGGAGTGTACGGCTACAGGGAGGTTACAAACAGAGCACAGATACGCAGTATTTT
TRBV21-1	TRBJ2-2	.	.	CASSKESVTSANTGELFF	TGTGCCAGCAGCAAAGAGTCGGTGACATCCGCGAACACCGGGGAGCTGTTTTTT
TRBV7-2	TRBJ2-7	once	.	CASSLVQSYEQYF	TGTGCCAGCAGCTTAGTACAGTCCTACGAGCAGTACTTC
TRBV5-6	TRBJ2-4	.	TRBD2	CASSPPGGENIQYF	TGTGCCAGCAGCCCTCCGGGGGGAGAAAACATTCAGTACTTC
TRBV4-3	TRBJ1-3	.	TRBD1	CASSPGTGAGNTIYF	TGCGCCAGCAGCCCAGGGACAGGGGCTGGAAACACCATATATTTT
TRBV25-1	TRBJ1-3	.	.	CASSESLGLNTIYF	TGTGCCAGCAGTGAATCCCTAGGACTAAACACCATATATTTT
TRBV5-1	TRBJ1-4	.	.	CASSPGRGTNEKLFF	TGCGCCAGCAGCCCCGGACGAGGAACTAATGAAAAACTGTTTTTT
TRBV6-1	TRBJ1-5	.	TRBD1	CASSEWDAGTGSPNQPQHF	TGTGCCAGCAGTGAATGGGACGCTGGGACAGGGTCACCAAATCAGCCCCAGCATTTT
TRBV5-1	TRBJ2-2	once	.	CASSFPGIDTGELFF	TGCGCCAGCAGCTTCCCAGGGATAGACACCGGGGAGCTGTTTTTT
TRBV29-1	TRBJ1-5	.	.	CSVADGGQPQHF	TGCAGCGTTGCGGACGGCGGTCAGCCCCAGCATTTT
TRBV4-1	TRBJ2-7	.	.	CASSQVGDNEQYF	TGCGCCAGCAGCCAAGTTGGGGATAACGAGCAGTACTTC
TRBV7-3	TRBJ2-7	.	.	CASSVGTSSSYEQYF	TGTGCCAGCAGCGTTGGGACTTCCAGCTCCTACGAGCAGTACTTC
TRBV6-8	TRBJ2-7	.	.	CASSFGWESSYEQYF	TGTGCCAGCAGTTTTGGGTGGGAAAGCTCCTACGAGCAGTACTTC
TRBV2	TRBJ2-3	.	TRBD2	CASRVRGGGAKTQYF	TGTGCCAGCAGGGTTAGGGGCGGGGGGGCCAAGACGCAGTATTTT
TRBV6-6	TRBJ2-1	.	TRBD2	CASSYPLAGDNEQFF	TGTGCCAGCAGTTATCCCCTAGCGGGAGACAATGAGCAGTTCTTC
TRBV7-2	TRBJ2-6	.	.	CASSLVAGTGANVLTF	TGTGCCAGCAGCTTAGTTGCAGGGACTGGGGCCAACGTCCTGACTTTC
TRBV5-4	TRBJ2-7	.	TRBD1	CAYRTGSYEQYF	TGTGCCTACCGGACAGGGAGCTACGAGCAGTACTTC
TRBV5-3	TRBJ1-4	.	.	CARSLVRIQNEKLFF	TGTGCCAGAAGCTTGGTCAGGATTCAAAATGAAAAACTGTTTTTT
TRBV7-2	TRBJ2-1	.	TRBD1	CASSLGGTGSYNEQFF	TGTGCCAGCAGCTTAGGTGGGACAGGATCCTACAATGAGCAGTTCTTC
TRBV27	TRBJ1-5	.	.	CASSFGVFQPQHF	TGTGCCAGCAGTTTTGGGGTTTTTCAGCCCCAGCATTTT
TRBV28	TRBJ1-2	.	TRBD1	CASSLSRGGGYTF	TGTGCCAGCAGTTTAAGCAGGGGGGGCGGCTACACCTTC
TRBV11-2	TRBJ1-1	.	.	CASSPRQNTEAFF	TGTGCCAGCAGCCCCCGACAGAACACTGAAGCTTTCTTT
TRBV18	TRBJ1-1	few	.	CASLPEAFF	TGTGCCAGCTTGCCCGAAGCTTTCTTT
TRBV5-6	TRBJ2-4	.	.	CASSSGDIQYF	TGTGCCAGCAGCTCCGGGGACATTCAGTACTTC
TRBV13	TRBJ1-1	.	TRBD1	CASSRDRANTEAFF	TGTGCCAGCAGCCGGGACAGAGCCAACACTGAAGCTTTCTTT
TRBV7-9	TRBJ1-2	.	.	CASSLRGDYPYGYTF	TGTGCCAGCAGCTTACGAGGAGACTATCCCTATGGCTACACCTTC
TRBV28	TRBJ2-7	.	TRBD2	CASSSPSSGSYEQYF	TGTGCCAGCAGTTCCCCCTCTAGCGGGTCCTACGAGCAGTACTTC
TRBV9	TRBJ2-5	.	.	CASSVVGGRSETQYF	TGTGCCAGCAGCGTAGTAGGGGGACGCAGTGAGACCCAGTACTTC
TRBV7-9	TRBJ2-7	.	TRBD2	CASSPLSLTSNEQYF	TGTGCCAGCAGCCCTCTTTCCTTGACTAGCAACGAGCAGTACTTC
TRBV5-1	TRBJ1-2	.	.	CASSLQESVTAAGGYTF	TGCGCCAGCAGCTTGCAGGAGTCGGTGACAGCGGCGGGGGGCTACACCTTC
TRBV19	TRBJ1-2	few	TRBD1	CASSSPGTGNYGYTF	TGTGCCAGTAGTAGCCCCGGGACAGGGAATTATGGCTACACCTTC
TRBV2	TRBJ1-1	.	.	CASSEGQGPIIRENTEAFF	TGTGCCAGCAGTGAAGGCCAGGGCCCTATTATCCGGGAGAACACTGAAGCTTTCTTT
TRBV11-2	TRBJ2-5	.	.	CASSLIQTQSTQYF	TGTGCCAGCAGCTTAATCCAGACCCAGTCCACCCAGTACTTC
TRBV6-6	TRBJ1-1	.	.	CASSFRQHNTEAFF	TGTGCCAGCAGTTTTCGACAGCATAACACTGAAGCTTTCTTT
TRBV30	TRBJ2-7	.	TRBD2	CAWKLAGVEQYF	TGTGCCTGGAAACTAGCGGGAGTCGAGCAGTACTTC
TRBV5-4	TRBJ2-7	once	TRBD1	CASSGDRGYYEQYF	TGTGCCAGCAGCGGCGACAGGGGATACTACGAGCAGTACTTC
TRBV14	TRBJ2-1	.	.	CASSQDPRGSYNEQFF	TGTGCCAGCAGCCAAGATCCCAGGGGATCCTACAATGAGCAGTTCTTC
TRBV7-2	TRBJ2-5	once	TRBD2	CASSFPRGVRETQYF	TGTGCCAGCAGCTTCCCGCGGGGGGTGCGAGAGACCCAGTACTTC
TRBV11-2	TRBJ2-3	.	.	CASSLVVELGTDTQYF	TGTGCCAGCAGCTTAGTGGTTGAACTCGGCACAGATACGCAGTATTTT
TRBV21-1	TRBJ1-3	.	.	CASSKETEERPAGNTIYF	TGTGCCAGCAGCAAAGAGACGGAGGAGCGGCCCGCTGGAAACACCATATATTTT
TRBV15	TRBJ2-7	.	TRBD1	CATSPDRGIYEQYF	TGTGCCACCAGCCCGGACAGGGGAATCTACGAGCAGTACTTC
TRBV6-5	TRBJ1-2	.	.	CASRKGLVNYGYTF	TGTGCCAGCAGAAAGGGTTTAGTTAACTATGGCTACACCTTC
TRBV28	TRBJ1-3	.	.	CASSPHTGGENTIYF	TGTGCCAGCAGCCCTCATACCGGGGGCGAAAACACCATATATTTT
TRBV5-1	TRBJ1-3	.	.	CASRGAGNTIYF	TGCGCCAGCAGGGGTGCTGGAAACACCATATATTTT
TRBV28	TRBJ1-1	.	.	CACQHDTEAFF	TGTGCCTGCCAACACGACACTGAAGCTTTCTTT
TRBV6-1	TRBJ2-4	.	.	CASSALDPKRDIQYF	TGTGCCAGCAGTGCGCTTGACCCTAAGAGAGACATTCAGTACTTC
TRBV6-6	TRBJ1-6	once	.	CARRTVSSYNSPLHF	TGTGCCCGAAGAACGGTGAGCTCCTATAATTCACCCCTCCACTTT
TRBV28	TRBJ1-2	.	.	CASILPPGLATF	TGTGCCAGCATTCTTCCCCCGGGGCTTGCCACCTTC
TRBV10-3	TRBJ1-1	few	.	CAISESGDTEAFF	TGTGCCATCAGTGAGTCGGGGGACACTGAAGCTTTCTTT